The rows below give T cell receptor beta chains drawn from one sample of a study of cytomegalovirus exposure and HLA in healthy donors. The method was immunoSEQ multiplex PCR; TCRdb's version includes in-frame clones alone and lacks a portion of them. This table has roughly 80,000 clones, less than 85% appearing once. The sample consisted of PBMCs. These receptors were obtained from a male donor in good health and CMV-seronegative. The CDR3 runs from the conserved cysteine through the conserved F or W. A D gene is named only where the DNA matches it firmly. Size values are once, few and many counts, or a class for expanded clones, and some rows have none.

D,size,V,J,DNA,CDR3
TRBD2,NA,TRBV9,TRBJ2-3,TGTGCCAGCAACCTAGCGGGGGGCACAGATACGCAGTATTTT,CASNLAGGTDTQYF
NA,NA,TRBV7-2,TRBJ2-7,TGTGCCAGCAGCCGCTCCGGGAAAGAGGGCGAGCAGTACTTC,CASSRSGKEGEQYF
TRBD2,NA,TRBV7-2,TRBJ2-7,TGTGCCAGCAGCCCGGTCGGGACTAGCGGGTACGAGCAGTACTTC,CASSPVGTSGYEQYF
NA,NA,TRBV7-9,TRBJ1-2,TGTGCCAGCAGCCAAATCCAGGGTGTCGATGGCTACACCTTC,CASSQIQGVDGYTF
TRBD1,NA,TRBV19,TRBJ1-4,TGTGCCAGTAGTACCGGGACAGGACCAAATGAAAAACTGTTTTTT,CASSTGTGPNEKLFF
NA,NA,TRBV7-6,TRBJ1-2,TGTGCCAGCACCCCACAACAGGAAACGAGGGGCTACACCTTC,CASTPQQETRGYTF
NA,NA,TRBV5-5,TRBJ1-5,TGTGCCAGCAGCCCCAGTTCGGGGGATCAGCCCCAGCATTTT,CASSPSSGDQPQHF
NA,NA,TRBV7-9,TRBJ2-5,TGTGCCAGCAGCTTAGTGCTAGTGCAAGAGACCCAGTACTTC,CASSLVLVQETQYF
TRBD1,NA,TRBV6-1,TRBJ1-5,TGTGCCAGCAGTGAGGTTGACAGGGGGCTCAATCAGCCCCAGCATTTT,CASSEVDRGLNQPQHF
NA,NA,TRBV6-6,TRBJ1-3,TGTGCCAGCAGTTACCGTAGTTCCATCTCTGGAAACACCATATATTTT,CASSYRSSISGNTIYF
NA,NA,TRBV19,TRBJ1-1,TGTGCCAGTAGTATGCGGGAATACACTGAAGCTTTCTTT,CASSMREYTEAFF
NA,NA,TRBV29-1,TRBJ1-2,TGCAGCGTTGTACCCCTGAAACATGACTACACCTTC,CSVVPLKHDYTF
NA,NA,TRBV5-3,TRBJ2-3,TGTGCCAGAAGCACGCGGGACTCCACAGATACGCAGTATTTT,CARSTRDSTDTQYF
TRBD1,NA,TRBV27,TRBJ1-1,TGTGCCAGCAGACGACAGGGACCTACTGAAGCTTTCTTT,CASRRQGPTEAFF
TRBD2,NA,TRBV5-1,TRBJ2-7,TGCGCCAGCAGCTCCGGACTAGCGGGAGTGCCACGCGAGCAGTACTTC,CASSSGLAGVPREQYF
NA,few,TRBV7-9,TRBJ1-2,TGTGCCAGCAGCGGGAGTGGAAGTGGCTACACCTTC,CASSGSGSGYTF
TRBD2,NA,TRBV19,TRBJ2-5,TGTGCCAGTAGTCCGGACGGACTAGGGGAGACCCAGTACTTC,CASSPDGLGETQYF
NA,once,TRBV11-1,TRBJ2-7,TGTGCCAGCAGCTTTCCCGGTGACTACGAGCAGTACTTC,CASSFPGDYEQYF
TRBD1,NA,TRBV4-3,TRBJ2-5,TGCGCCAGCAGCCAAGAGGGGACAGGCGCAGAGACCCAGTACTTC,CASSQEGTGAETQYF
TRBD1,NA,TRBV29-1,TRBJ2-7,TGCAGCGTTAGGGGGCGAGGATTGTACGAGCAGTACTTC,CSVRGRGLYEQYF
NA,NA,TRBV28,TRBJ1-2,TGTGCCAGTCGGTCTACTAACTATGGCTACACCTTC,CASRSTNYGYTF
NA,NA,TRBV5-1,TRBJ2-7,TGCGCCAGCAGCTTCGGAGGGTCTCACTACGAGCAGTACTTC,CASSFGGSHYEQYF
NA,NA,TRBV5-1,TRBJ1-1,TGCGCCAGCAGCTTGGCCCTGACCTCGCGGGGGACTGAAGCTTTCTTT,CASSLALTSRGTEAFF
NA,NA,TRBV11-2,TRBJ2-5,TGTGCCAGCAGCTCTTACAGGGAGACAGCAGAGACCCAGTACTTC,CASSSYRETAETQYF
TRBD2,NA,TRBV7-9,TRBJ2-1,TGTGCCAGCAGCTTGGGGGGGAGCGTCTACAATGAGCAGTTCTTC,CASSLGGSVYNEQFF
TRBD2,once,TRBV5-1,TRBJ2-7,TGCGCCAGCAGCTTAGCATCTAGCGGGAGCTTCCACGAGCAGTACTTC,CASSLASSGSFHEQYF
NA,NA,TRBV2,TRBJ1-5,TGTGCCAGCAGTCCGAGGGTAGGTCAGCCCCAGCATTTT,CASSPRVGQPQHF
NA,NA,TRBV18,TRBJ1-3,TGTGCCAGCTCACCAATTCTGACTTCCTCTGGAAACACCATATATTTT,CASSPILTSSGNTIYF
TRBD1,NA,TRBV30,TRBJ2-7,TGTGCCTGGGCTGGACAGGGATACGAGCAGTACTTC,CAWAGQGYEQYF
NA,few,TRBV13,TRBJ2-3,TGTGCCAGCAGCGTAACCCGCGGGACGACGTATTTT,CASSVTRGTTYF
NA,few,TRBV6-1,TRBJ1-1,TGTGCCAGCAGTGAGGCGGGTGGGAACACTGAAGCTTTCTTT,CASSEAGGNTEAFF
NA,NA,TRBV19,TRBJ1-2,TGTGCCAGTAGTATAAAACCACGAACTACTTTCGATGGCTACACCTTC,CASSIKPRTTFDGYTF
TRBD1,NA,TRBV6-6,TRBJ2-7,TGTGCCAGCAGGTTAACAGGGGGATTATTGGACGAGCAGTACTTC,CASRLTGGLLDEQYF
TRBD1,NA,TRBV6-5,TRBJ1-6,TGTGCCAGCAGTTACCGGGACAGAGTTACTAATTCACCCCTCCACTTT,CASSYRDRVTNSPLHF
NA,NA,TRBV11-2,TRBJ2-7,TGTGCCAGCAGCTTAGATCTTGGGGCAGTTTTTCCCTACGAGCAGTACTTC,CASSLDLGAVFPYEQYF
NA,NA,TRBV19,TRBJ1-5,TGTGCCAGTAGTATAGATCGTAGCGGGAATCAGCCCCAGCATTTT,CASSIDRSGNQPQHF
NA,NA,TRBV7-6,TRBJ2-3,TGTGCCAGCAGCTTGCGGCCAATTGGCGACCCACTCACAGATACGCAGTATTTT,CASSLRPIGDPLTDTQYF
NA,NA,TRBV19,TRBJ2-1,TGTGCCAGTAGTATCGACTATGAGCAGTTCTTC,CASSIDYEQFF
NA,NA,TRBV7-9,TRBJ2-3,TGTGCCAGCAGCTTTGGTAGTCATTCCACAGATACGCAGTATTTT,CASSFGSHSTDTQYF